A single sample is the source of the 23 T cell receptor beta chains below, sequenced in a study of a mutant IDH1 vaccine in newly diagnosed glioma. Time point meaning: week 5, during vaccination. Vaccine doses each comprised 300 ug of mutant IDH1 20-mer peptide, with topical imiquimod. Method: immunoSEQ multiplex PCR; TCRdb's copy keeps in-frame clones and lacks some. The table includes about 50,000 clones, about 81% detected once. No cognate antigen is known for these TCRs. Sequencing used PBMCs, obtained from a glioma patient whose treatment included an IDH1 peptide vaccine. The source of these receptors is a woman aged 50 to 65 with glioma.

The V and J genes are TRBV29-1 and TRBJ1-1; the D gene is possibly TRBD1 (5 bases). V lost 4 bases and J lost 3, with 15 bases in between. The CDR3 spans 14 residues. Germline V gene lookup returns CDR1 SQVTM and CDR2 ANQGSEA. CDR3 region: CSVAGSQGYTEAFF. The CDR3 nucleotides read TGCAGCGTTGCCGGGAGTCAGGGCTACACTGAAGCTTTCTTT.

This clone was observed a few times. V is TRBV5-1 and J is TRBJ1-1, with D unclear. CDR1 SGHRS and CDR2 YFSETQ come from the germline V gene. The CDR3 is made up of 13 amino acids. V lost 1 base and J lost 1, with 5 bases in between. In nucleotides, the CDR3 is TGCGCCAGCAGCTTGTGGGGGAACACTGAAGCTTTCTTT. Protein: CASSLWGNTEAFF.

The gene calls are TRBV11-3 and TRBJ1-1; the match to TRBD1 covers 8 bases. The CDR3 runs 14 residues. Trimming removed 2 bases from V and 2 bases from J; junction bases left unmatched: 1. CDR1 and CDR2 (germline): SGHNT, YENEEA. CDR3 residues: CASSLQGANTEAFF. The CDR3 coding sequence is TGTGCCAGCAGCTTACAGGGGGCCAACACTGAAGCTTTCTTT.

This clone occurred a few times. J is TRBJ1-1 and V is TRBV9; TRBD1 matches at 7 bases. From germline, CDR1 is SGDLS and CDR2 YYNGEE. V lost 3 bases and J lost 0; bases outside the gene matches: 2. This CDR3 spans 14 amino acids. CDR3 residues: CASSEGAVNTEAFF. CDR3 sequence (DNA): TGTGCCAGCAGCGAGGGGGCGGTGAACACTGAAGCTTTCTTT.

This rearrangement joins TRBV7-9 to TRBJ2-2, with 8 nucleotides matching TRBD1. In germline, CDR1 is SEHNR, CDR2 FQNEAQ (reference sequence). Germline trimming cut 6 bases from V and 5 bases from J; bases unmatched to any gene: 5. The CDR3 has 14 residues. This CDR3 reads CASRQDRATGELFF. The CDR3 DNA follows: TGTGCCAGCAGGCAGGACAGGGCGACCGGGGAGCTGTTTTTT.

The chain combines TRBV11-2 with TRBJ1-5; 7 nucleotides match TRBD1. The germline V gene has CDR1 SGHAT and CDR2 FQNNGV. J was trimmed by 3 bases and V by 5 bases; bases with no gene match: 4. The CDR3 is 14 residues long. The CDR3 loop is CASSPGQVNQPQHF. The CDR3 DNA sequence: TGTGCCAGCAGCCCCGGACAGGTCAATCAGCCCCAGCATTTT.

This sequence joins TRBV19 and TRBJ2-7, with TRBD1 as a possible D gene (6 bases). The CDR3 sequence is 13 residues long. The germline V gene has CDR1 LNHDA and CDR2 SQIVND (reference sequence). Trimming took off 5 bases at V and 3 bases at J, with 11 bases between the two ends. In nucleotides, the CDR3 is TGTGCCAGTAGTCGCGACAGGAACTACGAGCAGTACTTC. This gives the protein CASSRDRNYEQYF.

The CDR3 loop reads CASRSRQGYTEAFF. In DNA form, the CDR3 reads TGTGCCAGCAGATCCCGACAGGGGTACACTGAAGCTTTCTTT. V and J are TRBV11-3 and TRBJ1-1, with TRBD1 matching 8 bases. The V gene end was trimmed by 6 bases and the J gene end by 3 bases; junction bases not matched to a gene: 6. Germline V lookup: CDR1 SGHNT, CDR2 YENEEA. CDR3 length: 14 amino acids.

The chain employs TRBV5-1 and TRBJ2-2, with D perhaps matching TRBD1 (6 bases). Between the trimmed V and J ends, which lost 4 bases and 6 bases, there was a span of 13 bases. Germline V gene sequence: CDR1 SGHRS, CDR2 YFSETQ. The CDR3 length is 14 residues. This CDR3 reads CASSQTAGAGELFF. CDR3 in DNA: TGCGCCAGCAGCCAAACCGCAGGGGCCGGGGAGCTGTTTTTT.

The chain combines TRBV29-1 with TRBJ2-2; D is unresolved. Trimming took 0 bases from V and 0 from J, leaving 8 bases between them. CDR1 is SQVTM, CDR2 ANQGSEA, per germline. The CDR3 has 15 residues. The CDR3 sequence: CSVEDGVSNTGELFF. CDR3 sequence (DNA): TGCAGCGTTGAAGATGGGGTTTCGAACACCGGGGAGCTGTTTTTT.

The chain carries TRBV5-4 and TRBJ1-6; 9 nucleotides match TRBD1. The CDR3 totals 16 residues. Germline V gene lookup returns CDR1 SGHNT and CDR2 YYREEE (reference sequence). J was trimmed by 4 bases and V by 1 base; bases with no gene match: 3. CDR3 in amino acids: CASSLTGTGYNSPLHF. The CDR3 DNA is TGTGCCAGCAGCTTGACCGGGACAGGGTATAATTCACCCCTCCACTTT.

The chain uses TRBV7-2 and TRBJ1-5; tentative D call: TRBD1 (6 bases). This CDR3 is 15 amino acids long. Trimming cost V 5 bases and J 6 bases, with 17 bases left between them. Germline V gives CDR1 SGHTA, CDR2 FQGNSA. The CDR3 region is CASSLATEGGQPQHF. The CDR3 DNA sequence: TGTGCCAGCAGCCTCGCGACAGAAGGGGGTCAGCCCCAGCATTTT.

CDR3 in DNA: TGTGCCAGCAGCCACACTAGCGGAGGCTCTGGGGCCAACGTCCTGACTTTC. This encodes CASSHTSGGSGANVLTF. The rearrangement joins TRBV14 to TRBJ2-6; TRBD2 matches at 8 bases. The CDR3 totals 17 residues. V lost 3 bases to trimming and J lost 0 bases; unmatched junction nucleotides: 4. In germline, CDR1 is SGHDN, CDR2 FVKESK. Full variable domain (rest looked up from reference TRBV14 and TRBJ2-6): EAGVTQFPSHSVIEKGQTVTLRCDPISGHDNLYWYRRVMGKEIKFLLHFVKESKQDESGMPNNRFLAERTGGTYSTLKVQPAELEDSGVYFCASSHTSGGSGANVLTFGAGSRLTVL.

J is TRBJ1-1 and V is TRBV28, with D possibly being TRBD1 (5 bases). The CDR3 length is 15 residues. CDR1 MDHEN and CDR2 SYDVKM come from the germline V gene. Trimming took off 5 bases at V and 0 bases at J, with 13 bases between the two ends. CDR3 coding DNA: TGTGCCAGCAGTCCCCTCAGGGCCCTGAACACTGAAGCTTTCTTT. It specifies CASSPLRALNTEAFF.

V gene TRBV10-3 combines with J gene TRBJ1-2; D might be TRBD1 (5 bases). The germline V and J ends were trimmed by 3 bases and 4 bases, with 15 bases remaining between them. Looked up from germline, CDR1 is ENHRY and CDR2 is SYGVKD. The CDR3 extends over 15 amino acids. This CDR3 reads CAISDPLTAPYGYTF. DNA of the CDR3: TGTGCCATCAGTGATCCCTTGACAGCCCCCTATGGCTACACCTTC.

The gene calls are TRBV5-1 and TRBJ1-1; 7 bases fit TRBD1. V dropped 4 bases and J dropped 1; count of bases not matched to a gene: 7. CDR1 is SGHRS and CDR2 is YFSETQ in the germline V gene. The CDR3 length is 15 residues. CDR3 sequence: CASSPTDRKNTEAFF. The CDR3, as DNA: TGCGCCAGCAGCCCGACGGACAGGAAGAACACTGAAGCTTTCTTT.

This clone was observed once. The chain has TRBV15 and TRBJ1-2, with D perhaps TRBD1 (5 bases). This CDR3 comprises 16 residues. Germline CDR1 LNHNV, CDR2 YYDKDF (reference sequence). V dropped 0 bases and J dropped 5 bases, with 16 bases sitting between them. The CDR3 coding sequence is TGTGCCACCAGCAGAGATCAGGGTAGACAGCAGTATGGCTACACCTTC. Amino acids: CATSRDQGRQQYGYTF. Based on the CDR3 plus reference TRBV15 and TRBJ1-2, the full variable domain is DAMVIQNPRYQVTQFGKPVTLSCSQTLNHNVMYWYQQKSSQAPKLLFHYYDKDFNNEADTPDNFQSRRPNTSFCFLDIRSPGLGDTAMYLCATSRDQGRQQYGYTFGSGTRLTVV.

Written as DNA, the CDR3 is TGTGCCAGTAGCCAACAGGGGGGGACTGAAGCTTTCTTT. Translation gives CASSQQGGTEAFF. The chain combines TRBV19 with TRBJ1-1; the match to TRBD1 covers 8 bases. CDR3 length: 13 residues. Trimming removed 6 bases from V and 5 bases from J; junction bases left unmatched: 5. Germline V gives CDR1 LNHDA, CDR2 SQIVND (reference sequence).

This clone was picked up one time. The chain employs TRBV2 and TRBJ2-5; D is perhaps TRBD1 or TRBD2 (5 bases each). This CDR3 is 14 amino acids long. Trimming removed 6 bases from V and 3 bases from J, with 14 bases in between. Germline V gene sequence: CDR1 SNHLY, CDR2 FYNNEI. The CDR3 DNA follows: TGTGCCAGCAGCTCCGGGACCCTGAAAGAGACCCAGTACTTC. Its protein product is CASSSGTLKETQYF.

This chain connects TRBV27 to TRBJ1-6, with 9 bases aligning to TRBD1. The CDR3 loop spans 14 amino acids. The germline V gene has CDR1 MNHEY and CDR2 SMNVEV (reference sequence). The junction had 4 bases not matched to a gene; V was cut back by 4 bases and J by 9 bases. The CDR3 DNA is TGTGCCAGCAGTTGGGACAGGGTTCGTTCACCCCTCCACTTT. Its translation is CASSWDRVRSPLHF.

The chain carries TRBV28 and TRBJ1-2; 10 bases line up with TRBD1. The germline V gene has CDR1 MDHEN and CDR2 SYDVKM. Trimming removed 0 bases from V and 6 bases from J; junction bases left unmatched: 7. This CDR3 comprises 16 residues. The CDR3 DNA follows: TGTGCCAGCAGTTTATGGACCCCGGGACAGGGGAATGGCTACACCTTC. Translation: CASSLWTPGQGNGYTF.

The genes are TRBV27 and TRBJ2-2, with D perhaps TRBD1 (5 bases). The CDR3 contains 13 residues. Trimming pared 7 bases from V and 5 bases from J, leaving 11 bases between. Germline lookup yields CDR1 MNHEY and CDR2 SMNVEV (reference sequence). The CDR3 reads CASTDTSTGELFF. The CDR3 coding sequence is TGTGCCAGCACGGACACCTCAACCGGGGAGCTGTTTTTT.

This clone was observed a handful of times. The V gene is TRBV5-1, the J gene TRBJ1-2, with D perhaps matching TRBD1 (5 bases). Germline lookup yields CDR1 SGHRS and CDR2 YFSETQ. The CDR3 is made up of 14 amino acids. V dropped 2 bases and J dropped 3 bases, with 11 bases sitting between them. CDR3 nucleotide sequence: TGCGCCAGCAGCTTATTGACAGCGGACTATGGCTACACCTTC. Residues: CASSLLTADYGYTF.